The subject of this entry is one T cell receptor (beta chain). Its cognate antigen is unknown. V was pared by 0 bases and J by 5 bases, with 9 bases between. The CDR3 has 13 residues. Germline-derived CDR1 and CDR2 are GTSNPN and SVGIG (reference sequence). The sample is drawn from a study of OX40 agonist ivuxolimab in advanced cancers. Notes on the study in general: Partial responders at 0.1-3.0 mg/kg showed near-lowest clonal expansion. The investigators did not determine what antigen specificity the expanded peripheral T cells had.

Repertoires were generated with immunoSEQ multiplex PCR, while TCRdb's copy carries only in-frame clones and drops some. The sample contains approximately 90,000 clones, around 88% of which appear only once. Systemic immunosuppression or autoimmune disease history was grounds to exclude patients. The sequence came from an adult with an advanced solid tumor such as melanoma, head and neck, liver or kidney cancer. The sequencing here drew on CD4+ or CD8+ T cells sorted from blood, taken in a trial of the OX40 agonist ivuxolimab. This chain uses TRBV30 with TRBJ2-3; D uncertain. The CDR3 region is CAWSVMAKDTQYF. Here the CDR3 DNA reads TGTGCCTGGAGTGTAATGGCAAAAGATACGCAGTATTTT.